This T cell receptor (beta chain) was obtained from a study of PD-1 blockade in mismatch repair-deficient tumors. Using immunoSEQ multiplex PCR, the repertoire was profiled, and TCRdb retains in-frame clones only, with some absent. This sample yields under 150,000 clones, of which about nine tenths are seen a single time; 12% belongs to the top ten. All patients were mismatch repair deficient, assessed by either PCR or immunohistochemistry. TCR sequencing covered a few patients who responded to pembrolizumab. Germline CDR1 reads SEHNR; CDR2 reads FQNEAQ (reference sequence). Deletions cut 5 bases from V and 3 bases from J, with 14 bases between. The CDR3 sequence is 14 residues long.

The material sequenced was peripheral blood, taken approximately 73 weeks after starting pembrolizumab. The rearrangement links TRBV7-9 to TRBJ2-7, with D perhaps matching TRBD1 (6 bases). The TCR was taken from an adult with mismatch repair-deficient cancer. CDR3 amino acids: CASSEGGFDYEQYF. CDR3 nucleotides: TGTGCCAGCAGCGAAGGGGGATTTGACTACGAGCAGTACTTC.